The T cell receptor (beta chain) described here comes from a study of T-cell memory formation after mild COVID-19. Study-wide results and limits: Memory cells collected pre-infection included some clones that later responded, suggesting cross-reactive memory joined. Contracting CD4+ clones sat mainly in CM and EM; CD8+ in EMRA. A balance of CD4 and CD8 characterized clones contracting day 15 to 85, whereas later expanders leaned CD4+.

A note on this clonotype: Its target is not known.

TCRdb analysed the 5' RACE reads with MiXCR anew, one entry per CDR3 protein. This table has about 130,000 distinct CDR3 sequences, roughly 15% appearing once. Sequenced sample: PBMCs or a T cell subset sorted from them (not recorded which). This TCR came from an adult woman who had mild COVID-19 (a few samples of this study predate the infection). Cell type and time point are not known.

The CDR3 DNA follows: TGTGCCAGCAGCTCGACAGGGGTGAATGAAAAACTGTTTTTT. Translation: CASSSTGVNEKLFF. The chain couples TRBV5-4 to TRBJ1-4; 8 bases agree with TRBD1. After removal of 3 bases from V and 5 bases from J, the junction contained 3 bases not matched to a gene. Germline V lookup: CDR1 SGHNT, CDR2 YYREEE (reference sequence). The CDR3 length is 14 residues.